This passage covers 23 T cell receptor beta chains from one sample sequenced in a study of T-cell reconstitution after alpha-beta-depleted transplantation in children. Unique molecular identifiers were incorporated during preparation of the TCRbeta library. In TCRdb, the PCR reads were re-called with MiXCR into one record per CDR3 protein. The table has some 490,000 distinct CDR3 sequences, approximately 12% seen once. Sample: PBMCs from the stem cell graft donor, taken from the stem cell graft. The receptors derive from a human donor who donated a stem cell graft to a child with combined immunodeficiency.

The CDR3 region has the DNA TGTGCCAGCAGCTTAGGTGGGACGGCCGACACTGAAGCTTTCTTT. It is translated as CASSLGGTADTEAFF. This sequence joins TRBV7-2 and TRBJ1-1, with a weak D call TRBD1 (5 bases). V lost 1 base to trimming and J lost 3 bases, with 12 bases between them. Germline V CDR1 and CDR2: SGHTA, FQGNSA. The CDR3 sequence is 15 residues long.

At least ten counts were recorded for this clonotype. V and J are TRBV5-6 and TRBJ2-5; no clear D. V dropped 0 bases and J dropped 1 base, with 10 bases sitting between them. Germline V gene lookup returns CDR1 SGHDT and CDR2 YYEEEE. The CDR3 length is 15 residues. The CDR3 reads CASSLADQVQETQYF. The CDR3 bases are TGTGCCAGCAGCTTGGCGGATCAGGTCCAAGAGACCCAGTACTTC. Full variable domain (remainder filled in from reference TRBV5-6 and TRBJ2-5): DAGVTQSPTHLIKTRGQQVTLRCSPKSGHDTVSWYQQALGQGPQFIFQYYEEEERQRGNFPDRFSGHQFPNYSSELNVNALLLGDSALYLCASSLADQVQETQYFGPGTRLLVL.

The V and J genes are TRBV27 and TRBJ1-2; the D gene is possibly TRBD1 (5 bases). The CDR3 has 13 residues. The V end was cut by 3 bases, the J end by 8 bases, with 13 bases between. Germline assignment: CDR1 MNHEY and CDR2 SMNVEV (reference sequence). DNA of the CDR3: TGTGCCAGCAGTTTGTCAGGGATTGGGGGCTACACCTTC. Its translation: CASSLSGIGGYTF.

This clonotype showed up many times. The V and J genes are TRBV12-3 or TRBV12-4 and TRBJ2-1; 7 bases align to TRBD2. The CDR3 is 15 residues long. Unmatched junction bases numbered 3, after V lost 1 base and J lost 3 bases. The CDR3 reads CASSLEGLYYNEQFF. CDR3 bases: TGTGCCAGCAGTTTAGAGGGACTATACTACAATGAGCAGTTCTTC.

V usage is TRBV4-2 and J usage is TRBJ2-5; TRBD1 is a possible D gene (6 bases). V lost 4 bases and J 4 bases, leaving 19 bases between the germline ends. Germline V gives CDR1 LGHNA, CDR2 YNFKEQ. The CDR3 contains 16 residues. In DNA form, the CDR3 reads TGTGCCAGCAGCCCAGGGGCGGAAACAGGCTTAGAGACCCAGTACTTC. Protein sequence: CASSPGAETGLETQYF.

The genes are TRBV10-3 and TRBJ1-5; unclear D gene. The germline V gene encodes CDR1 ENHRY and CDR2 SYGVKD. Trimming left V 0 bases short and J 7 bases short, with 7 bases between. This CDR3 is 13 amino acids long. The CDR3 loop reads CAISESGGQPQHF. In nucleotides, the CDR3 is TGTGCCATCAGTGAGTCCGGCGGGCAGCCCCAGCATTTT.

This clonotype was picked up many times. This chain joins TRBV20-1 and TRBJ2-7, with 10 bases fitting TRBD2. The CDR3 has 14 residues. Germline CDR1 is DFQATT and CDR2 is SNEGSKA (reference sequence). V trimming: 5 bases; J trimming: 6 bases; junction bases outside the gene matches: 10. The CDR3 DNA follows: TGCAGTGCTGTTAGCGGGGGGAATGAGCGCGAGCAGTACTTC. It translates to CSAVSGGNEREQYF.

This clonotype was counted many times. This chain connects TRBV28 to TRBJ2-5; 7 nucleotides align to TRBD2. This CDR3 region has 15 residues. V lost 3 bases to trimming and J lost 8 bases; unmatched junction nucleotides: 12. The germline V gene has CDR1 MDHEN and CDR2 SYDVKM. The CDR3 spells CASSFQSSGVDTQYF. As DNA, the CDR3 is TGTGCCAGCAGTTTTCAGTCTAGCGGAGTAGATACCCAGTACTTC.

This chain joins TRBV27 and TRBJ2-7, with TRBD1 identical over 10 bases. Trimming at V came to 3 bases and at J to 3 bases, leaving 5 bases not matched to a gene. The CDR3 is made up of 15 amino acids. Germline CDR1 and CDR2: MNHEY and SMNVEV (reference sequence). CDR3 DNA: TGTGCCAGCAGTTTGGGGACAGGGGCTTTCTACGAGCAGTACTTC. Amino acid sequence: CASSLGTGAFYEQYF.

This clonotype was observed many times. The chain joins TRBV28 to TRBJ2-3; D remains ambiguous. This CDR3 is built from 13 residues. The V end lost 6 bases, the J end lost 0 bases, and 7 bases lay between the germline ends. Germline V gene data show CDR1 as MDHEN and CDR2 as SYDVKM. CDR3 nucleotide sequence: TGTGCCAGCAGGGGCATTAGCACAGATACGCAGTATTTT. It specifies CASRGISTDTQYF.

This clonotype was counted only a few times. The gene calls are TRBV24-1 and TRBJ2-7; TRBD1 aligns across 7 bases. V was clipped by 11 bases and J by 6 bases; unmatched bases: 12. Germline assignment: CDR1 KGHDR and CDR2 SFDVKD. The CDR3 has 13 residues. CDR3 sequence (DNA): TGTGCCAGCGGCAGGGGACAGCTTCGCGAGCAGTACTTC. Translation: CASGRGQLREQYF.

CDR3 sequence: CSVVGGSRGEAFF. In nucleotides, the CDR3 is TGCAGCGTTGTAGGGGGTAGCAGGGGTGAAGCTTTCTTT. The rearrangement links TRBV29-1 to TRBJ1-1; the D gene is possibly TRBD1 (6 bases). CDR1 is SQVTM and CDR2 is ANQGSEA in the germline V gene. CDR3 length equals 13 residues. Trimming left V 4 bases short and J 7 bases short, with 16 bases between.

The sample holds many counts of this clonotype. This chain links TRBV29-1 with TRBJ2-1, with TRBD2 matching 7 bases. Germline CDR1 reads SQVTM; CDR2 reads ANQGSEA. V lost 6 bases, J lost 4 bases, and 12 bases stayed unmatched. CDR3 length equals 15 residues. The CDR3 nucleotides are TGCAGCGTGCCTCTAGCGGAGGGACGTTACAATGAGCAGTTCTTC. This encodes CSVPLAEGRYNEQFF.

This clonotype showed up many times. V usage is TRBV29-1 and J usage is TRBJ2-1, with 8 bases fitting TRBD2. CDR3 length: 16 residues. V shed 6 bases and J 4 bases; nucleotides not matched to a gene: 14. In germline, CDR1 is SQVTM, CDR2 ANQGSEA. The CDR3 region has the DNA TGCAGCGTCGCTGGTCGGGCTAGCGGGCTTTACAATGAGCAGTTCTTC. Translating gives CSVAGRASGLYNEQFF.

J is TRBJ1-1 and V is TRBV2; D remains unclear. Germline V gene sequence: CDR1 SNHLY, CDR2 FYNNEI. Trimming removed 2 bases from V and 0 bases from J, with 10 bases in between. The CDR3 contains 15 residues. The chain's CDR3 is CASSEITGVNTEAFF. The DNA for the CDR3 is TGTGCCAGCAGTGAAATAACGGGCGTGAACACTGAAGCTTTCTTT.

This clonotype has ten or more counts. The J gene is TRBJ1-5, the V gene TRBV20-1, with 9 nucleotides matching TRBD1. Germline assignment: CDR1 DFQATT and CDR2 SNEGSKA (reference sequence). The V and J ends lost 2 bases and 6 bases, in that order; junction bases with no gene match: 17. This CDR3 has 18 amino acids. Here the CDR3 DNA reads TGCAGTGCTAGATTTACAGGGGGCGACCCCCTCGGAGCTCAGCCCCAGCATTTT. Amino acid sequence: CSARFTGGDPLGAQPQHF.

The rearrangement uses TRBV29-1 and TRBJ1-1; D remains ambiguous. Looked up from germline, CDR1 is SQVTM and CDR2 is ANQGSEA. V lost 2 bases, J lost 3 bases, and 10 bases lay in between. CDR3 size: 13 residues. As DNA, the CDR3 is TGCAGCGTTGAATCCTCGCGGGACACTGAAGCTTTCTTT. Its translation is CSVESSRDTEAFF.

The sample holds many counts of this clonotype. The rearrangement joins TRBV28 to TRBJ2-2; 10 bases line up with TRBD1. This CDR3 has 17 residues. Per germline, CDR1 MDHEN and CDR2 SYDVKM. The ends lost 1 base at V and 3 bases at J; junction bases unmatched: 5. CDR3 DNA: TGTGCCAGCAGTTTATCGGACAGGGGGGCGGACACCGGGGAGCTGTTTTTT. Translated: CASSLSDRGADTGELFF.

The rearrangement joins TRBV20-1 to TRBJ2-1; TRBD2 matches 9 bases. This CDR3 is 16 amino acids long. Germline-derived CDR1 and CDR2 are DFQATT and SNEGSKA (reference sequence). With V trimmed by 1 base and J by 2 bases, 6 bases remained unmatched. The DNA for the CDR3 is TGCAGTGCTAGAGCCCAAGCGGGAGGTCCCTACAATGAGCAGTTCTTC. This gives the protein CSARAQAGGPYNEQFF.

In this sample, this clonotype turned up a few times. One end of the junction varies from germline; a read error may be responsible. The chain recombines TRBV7-2 with TRBJ2-7; 7 nucleotides line up with TRBD2. The CDR3 covers 15 residues. Germline V gives CDR1 SGHTA, CDR2 FQGNSA. The CDR3 reads CASSLGLAESVALHF. CDR3 nucleotide sequence: TGTGCCAGCAGCTTAGGCCTAGCGGAATCCGTAGCCCTTCACTTC.

The V call is TRBV29-1, the J call TRBJ2-3; 8 bases fit TRBD2. The CDR3 covers 14 residues. V was clipped by 7 bases and J by 3 bases; unmatched bases: 9. From germline, CDR1 is SQVTM and CDR2 ANQGSEA. The CDR3 nucleotides are TGCAGCGGGCTACTAGCGGACAGAACAGATACGCAGTATTTT. Protein: CSGLLADRTDTQYF.

The table lists this clonotype with a few counts. The chain uses TRBV2 and TRBJ2-7; no clear D. The V and J ends lost 3 bases and 5 bases respectively, with 11 bases between them. In germline, CDR1 is SNHLY, CDR2 FYNNEI. This CDR3 is 13 amino acids long. CDR3 residues: CASSELSLHEQYF. CDR3 bases: TGTGCCAGCAGTGAGTTATCTCTCCACGAGCAGTACTTC.

In this sample, this clonotype turned up once. The chain links TRBV12-3 or TRBV12-4 to TRBJ2-7; 9 nucleotides line up with TRBD2. The V gene end was trimmed by 6 bases and the J gene end by 4 bases; junction bases not matched to a gene: 7. This CDR3 has 14 amino acids. The CDR3 nucleotides are TGTGCCAGCAGGGGGACTAGCAGAACGTACGAGCAGTACTTC. Its protein product is CASRGTSRTYEQYF.